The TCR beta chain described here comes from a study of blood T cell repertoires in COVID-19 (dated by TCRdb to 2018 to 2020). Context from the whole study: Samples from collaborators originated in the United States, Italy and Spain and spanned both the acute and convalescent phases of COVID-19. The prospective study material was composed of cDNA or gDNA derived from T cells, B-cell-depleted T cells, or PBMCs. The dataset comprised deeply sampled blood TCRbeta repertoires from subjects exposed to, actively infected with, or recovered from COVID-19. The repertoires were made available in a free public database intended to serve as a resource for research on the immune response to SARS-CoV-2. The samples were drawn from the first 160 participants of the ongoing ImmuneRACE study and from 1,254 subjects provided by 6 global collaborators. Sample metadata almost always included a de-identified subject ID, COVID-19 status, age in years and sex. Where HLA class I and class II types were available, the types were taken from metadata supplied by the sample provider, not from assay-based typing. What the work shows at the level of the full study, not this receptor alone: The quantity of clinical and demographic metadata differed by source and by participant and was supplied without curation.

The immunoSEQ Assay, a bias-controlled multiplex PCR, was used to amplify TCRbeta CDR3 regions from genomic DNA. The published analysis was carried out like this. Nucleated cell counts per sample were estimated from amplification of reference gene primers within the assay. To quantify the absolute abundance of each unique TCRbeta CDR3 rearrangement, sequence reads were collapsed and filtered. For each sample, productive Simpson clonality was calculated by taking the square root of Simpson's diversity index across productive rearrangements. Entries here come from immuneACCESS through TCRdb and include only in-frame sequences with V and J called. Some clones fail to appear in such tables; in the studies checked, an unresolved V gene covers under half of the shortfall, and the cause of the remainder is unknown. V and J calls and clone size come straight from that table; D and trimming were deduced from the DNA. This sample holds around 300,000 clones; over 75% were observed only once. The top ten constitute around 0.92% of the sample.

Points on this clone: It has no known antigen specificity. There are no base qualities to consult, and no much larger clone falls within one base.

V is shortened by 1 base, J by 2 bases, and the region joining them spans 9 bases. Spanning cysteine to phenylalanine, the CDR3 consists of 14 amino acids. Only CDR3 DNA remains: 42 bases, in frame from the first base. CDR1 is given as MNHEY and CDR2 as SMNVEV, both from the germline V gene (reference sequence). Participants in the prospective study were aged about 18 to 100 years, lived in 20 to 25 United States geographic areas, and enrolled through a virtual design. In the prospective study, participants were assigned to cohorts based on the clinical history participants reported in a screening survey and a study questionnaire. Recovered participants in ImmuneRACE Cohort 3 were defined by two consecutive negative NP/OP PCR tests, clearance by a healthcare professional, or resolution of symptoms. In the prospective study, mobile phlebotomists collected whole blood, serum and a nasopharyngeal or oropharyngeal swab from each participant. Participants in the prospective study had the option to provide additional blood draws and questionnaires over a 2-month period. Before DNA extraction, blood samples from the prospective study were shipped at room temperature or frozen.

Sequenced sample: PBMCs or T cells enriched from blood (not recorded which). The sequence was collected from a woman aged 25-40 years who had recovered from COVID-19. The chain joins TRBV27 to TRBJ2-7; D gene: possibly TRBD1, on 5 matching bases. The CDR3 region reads CASSLWGSPYEQYF. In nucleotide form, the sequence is TGTGCCAGCAGTTTATGGGGCAGTCCCTACGAGCAGTACTTC.